Presented here are 14 T cell receptor beta chains from one specimen sequenced in a study of T-cell reconstitution after alpha-beta-depleted transplantation in children. Unique molecular identifiers were used to barcode this TCRbeta library. In TCRdb, the PCR reads were re-called with MiXCR into one record per CDR3 protein. The sample includes around 490,000 distinct CDR3 sequences, about an eighth of them seen just once. The starting material was PBMCs, mostly from graft donor cells, obtained 180 days after TCRalphabeta/CD19-depleted stem cell transplant. The origin of the receptors is a female patient aged 2-10 years who had a stem cell transplant for aplastic anemia, so the T cells may come from the graft donor.

The V and J genes are TRBV18 and TRBJ1-1, with D perhaps matching TRBD1 (6 bases). The germline V gene has CDR1 KGHSH and CDR2 LQKENI. The CDR3 covers 18 residues. The germline V and J ends were trimmed by 3 bases and 1 base, with 21 bases remaining between them. The CDR3 sequence: CASSPLGQTPGPNTEAFF. CDR3 nucleotide sequence: TGTGCCAGCTCACCCCTAGGACAGACCCCGGGGCCGAACACTGAAGCTTTCTTT.

This clonotype was detected only a few times. Germline and junction disagree at one end, which may indicate a read error. The chain has TRBV28 and TRBJ1-5; 8 bases are a match to TRBD1. CDR1 is MDHEN and CDR2 is SYDVKM in the germline V gene. The CDR3 length is 11 residues. In DNA form, the CDR3 reads TGTGCCAGCAGTCAGGGGGCGGGGGTAGATTTT. Its translation: CASSQGAGVDF. Using reference TRBV28 and TRBJ1-5 for the parts outside the CDR3, the full variable domain is DVKVTQSSRYLVKRTGEKVFLECVQDMDHENMFWYRQDPGLGLRLIYFSYDVKMKEKGDIPEGYSVSREKKERFSLILESASTNQTSMYLCASSQGAGVDFGDGTRLSIL.

This clonotype was found a few times. The V and J genes are TRBV6-1 and TRBJ2-7, with 11 bases that match TRBD1. This CDR3 region has 15 residues. Per germline, CDR1 MNHNS and CDR2 SASEGT. Germline trimming cut 6 bases from V and 0 bases from J; bases unmatched to any gene: 4. The CDR3 nucleotides are TGTGCCAGCAGGGACAGGGGGCCCGGCTCCTACGAGCAGTACGTC. It codes for CASRDRGPGSYEQYV.

The sample holds many counts of this clonotype. The chain has TRBV12-3 or TRBV12-4 and TRBJ2-4; TRBD2 is a possible D gene (6 bases). The CDR3 spans 12 residues. V was pared by 7 bases and J by 9 bases, with 13 bases between. In nucleotides, the CDR3 is TGTGCCAGCAACCTAGGAGGGTTCATTCAGTACTTC. This gives the protein CASNLGGFIQYF.

The chain is built from TRBV28 and TRBJ2-1; TRBD1 might be the D (5 bases). The CDR3 is 14 amino acids. V gave up 3 bases and J gave up 7 bases, with 13 bases separating them. The V gene's germline CDR1 is MDHEN and CDR2 SYDVKM. The CDR3 loop reads CASSFSAGSNEQFF. CDR3 bases: TGTGCCAGCAGTTTCTCAGCAGGGTCGAATGAGCAGTTCTTC.

The chain has TRBV20-1 and TRBJ1-6; D may be TRBD1 (5 bases). The germline gives CDR1 DFQATT, CDR2 SNEGSKA (reference sequence). Trimming pared 8 bases from V and 0 bases from J, leaving 11 bases between. The length of the CDR3 is 14 residues. CDR3 sequence (DNA): TGCAGTTCAGGAACAGGCTCCTATAATTCACCCCTCCACTTT. Its translation: CSSGTGSYNSPLHF.

This clonotype showed up just a few times. This chain uses TRBV20-1 with TRBJ2-3; D is unclear. V was shortened by 1 base and J by 1 base, with 21 bases between the two germline ends. The germline CDR1 and CDR2 sequences are DFQATT and SNEGSKA (reference sequence). CDR3 size: 18 residues. The chain's CDR3 is CSARARLWASKGTDTQYF. DNA for the CDR3: TGCAGTGCTAGAGCTCGCCTCTGGGCGTCAAAGGGCACAGATACGCAGTATTTT.

The V and J genes are TRBV4-3 and TRBJ1-2; D gene unclear. The germline CDR1 and CDR2 sequences are LGHNA and YSLEER. V was clipped by 3 bases and J by 4 bases, with 12 bases between them. The CDR3 is made up of 14 amino acids. The CDR3: CASSQDRTLYGYTF. The DNA of the CDR3 is TGCGCCAGCAGCCAGGACCGGACTCTCTATGGCTACACCTTC.

The chain is built from TRBV20-1 and TRBJ1-5, with 10 bases fitting TRBD1. The V gene end was trimmed by 3 bases and the J gene end by 4 bases; junction bases not matched to a gene: 9. CDR3 length equals 16 residues. CDR1 is DFQATT and CDR2 is SNEGSKA in the germline V gene (reference sequence). This CDR3 reads CSARPPRGQGNQPQHF. In DNA form, the CDR3 reads TGCAGTGCTAGGCCACCGCGGGGACAGGGGAATCAGCCCCAGCATTTT.

The V call is TRBV28, the J call TRBJ2-5; D unresolved. CDR1 is MDHEN, CDR2 SYDVKM, per germline. Trimming took off 3 bases at V and 5 bases at J, with 22 bases between the two ends. This CDR3 is 17 amino acids long. Written as DNA, the CDR3 is TGTGCCAGCAGTTTTTCTACGTGGGCAGACCTCCGGGAGACCCAGTACTTC. This gives the protein CASSFSTWADLRETQYF.

This clonotype showed up many times. This chain connects TRBV28 to TRBJ2-2; D may be TRBD1 (6 bases). Germline V gene data show CDR1 as MDHEN and CDR2 as SYDVKM. Trimming removed 3 bases at V and 1 base at J, with 9 bases between. This CDR3 contains 15 residues. Here the CDR3 DNA reads TGTGCCAGCAGTTTGGCAGGGGTGAACACCGGGGAGCTGTTTTTT. This encodes CASSLAGVNTGELFF.

This chain joins TRBV15 and TRBJ2-2; 10 bases are shared with TRBD1. The V and J ends lost 9 bases and 5 bases, in that order; junction bases with no gene match: 6. The germline V gene encodes CDR1 LNHNV and CDR2 YYDKDF (reference sequence). This CDR3 contains 14 residues. CDR3 amino acids: CATWTGGWTGELFF. The CDR3 DNA sequence: TGTGCCACTTGGACAGGGGGATGGACCGGGGAGCTGTTTTTT.

This clonotype was picked up a small number of times. One end of the junction varies from germline; a read error may be responsible. This chain connects TRBV3-1 to TRBJ2-1, with 7 bases matching TRBD2. This CDR3 has 13 residues. CDR1 is LGHDT, CDR2 YNNKEL, per germline (reference sequence). The CDR3 protein is CASSQDRAGLSRF. The DNA of the CDR3 is TGTGCCAGCAGCCAAGATCGAGCGGGGCTCTCTAGATTT.

The table lists this clonotype with many counts. V usage is TRBV2 and J usage is TRBJ2-7, with a weak D call TRBD2 (7 bases). This CDR3 is 13 amino acids long. The V and J ends lost 5 bases and 2 bases respectively, with 10 bases between them. The germline V gene encodes CDR1 SNHLY and CDR2 FYNNEI. CDR3 in DNA: TGTGCCAGCAGTAAAGGGGGGGCCTACGAGCAGTACTTC. It yields the protein CASSKGGAYEQYF.